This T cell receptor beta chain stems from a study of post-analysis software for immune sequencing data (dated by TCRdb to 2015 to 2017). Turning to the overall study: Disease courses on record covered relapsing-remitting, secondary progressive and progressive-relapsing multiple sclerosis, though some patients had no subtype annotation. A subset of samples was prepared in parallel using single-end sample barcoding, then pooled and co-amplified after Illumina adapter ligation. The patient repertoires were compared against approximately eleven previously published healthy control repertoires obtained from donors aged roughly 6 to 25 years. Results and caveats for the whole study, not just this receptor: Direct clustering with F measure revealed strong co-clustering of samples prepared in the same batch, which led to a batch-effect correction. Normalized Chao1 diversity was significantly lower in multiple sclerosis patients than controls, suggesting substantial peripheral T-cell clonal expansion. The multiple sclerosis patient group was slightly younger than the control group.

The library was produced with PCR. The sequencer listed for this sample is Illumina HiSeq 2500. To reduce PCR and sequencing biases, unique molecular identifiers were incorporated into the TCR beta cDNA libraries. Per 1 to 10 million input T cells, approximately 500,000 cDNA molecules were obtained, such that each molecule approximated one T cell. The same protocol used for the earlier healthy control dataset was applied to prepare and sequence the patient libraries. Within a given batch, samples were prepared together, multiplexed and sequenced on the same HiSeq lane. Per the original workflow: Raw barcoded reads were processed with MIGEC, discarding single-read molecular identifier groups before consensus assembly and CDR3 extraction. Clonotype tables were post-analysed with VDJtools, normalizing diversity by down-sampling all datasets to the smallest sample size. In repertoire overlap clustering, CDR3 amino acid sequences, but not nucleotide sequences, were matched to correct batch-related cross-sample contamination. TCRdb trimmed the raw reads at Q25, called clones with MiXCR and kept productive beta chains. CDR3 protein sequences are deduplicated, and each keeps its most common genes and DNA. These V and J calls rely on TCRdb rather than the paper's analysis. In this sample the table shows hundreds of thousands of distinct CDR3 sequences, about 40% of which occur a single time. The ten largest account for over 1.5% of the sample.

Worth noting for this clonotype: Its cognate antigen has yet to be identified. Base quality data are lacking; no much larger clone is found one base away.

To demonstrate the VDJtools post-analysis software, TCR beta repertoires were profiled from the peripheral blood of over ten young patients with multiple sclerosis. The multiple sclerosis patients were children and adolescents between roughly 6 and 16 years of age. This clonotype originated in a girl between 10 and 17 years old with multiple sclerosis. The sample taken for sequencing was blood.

The DNA is TGTGCCAGCAGCCCAGCGGGGCGCTCCTACGAGCAGTACTTC. Translation gives CASSPAGRSYEQYF. The V gene is TRBV7-2 and the J gene is TRBJ2-7, with 7 junctional bases fitting TRBD2. From the germline V gene, CDR1 is SGHTA and CDR2 is FQGNSA. V trim: 5 bases; J trim: 0 bases; unmatched bases: 4. The CDR3, cysteine through phenylalanine, is 14 amino acids long. The only DNA kept is the CDR3, 42 bases in frame from the first base.